The present TCR beta chain was sequenced within a study of T cells in Graves' hyperthyroidism and ophthalmopathy. Overall study findings and caveats: The authors' 13 V-J model separated ophthalmopathy from stable hyperthyroidism.

Of note for this clonotype: Its antigen remains unknown.

Uncontrolled infection, other autoimmune disease, pregnancy or lactation disqualified patients from enrolment. Fresh peripheral blood, roughly 9.8 ml of it, supplied the PBMCs. RNA transcripts yielded amplified TCR beta CDR3 regions. Carried out on the TCR CDR3, a first-round RT-PCR used the HTBI primer set. TCRdb independently ran MiXCR on the multiplex PCR reads; one entry per CDR3 protein. The sample holds approximately 400,000 distinct CDR3 sequences, over 12% seen once. Input material: blood. The sequence derives from a man aged 50-59 years with Graves' ophthalmopathy.

CDR3 coding DNA: TGTGCCAGCAGCCACACACAGGGAGAGGGAGAGACCCAGTACTTC. It translates to CASSHTQGEGETQYF. The V gene is TRBV3-1, the J gene TRBJ2-5; D may be TRBD1 (6 bases). The CDR3 runs to 15 residues. Germline-derived CDR1 and CDR2 are LGHDT and YNNKEL (reference sequence). Trimming removed 3 bases from V and 4 bases from J, with 15 bases in between.